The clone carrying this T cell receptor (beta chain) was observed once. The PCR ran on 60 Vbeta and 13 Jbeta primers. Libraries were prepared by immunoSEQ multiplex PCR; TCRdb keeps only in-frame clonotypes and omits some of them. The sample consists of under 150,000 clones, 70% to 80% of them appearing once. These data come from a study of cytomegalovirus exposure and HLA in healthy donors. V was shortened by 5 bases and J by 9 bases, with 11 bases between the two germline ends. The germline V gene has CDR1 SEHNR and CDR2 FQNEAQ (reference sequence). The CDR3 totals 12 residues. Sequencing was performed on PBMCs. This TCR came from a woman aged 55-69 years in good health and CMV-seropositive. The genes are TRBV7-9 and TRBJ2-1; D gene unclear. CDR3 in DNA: TGTGCCAGCAGCCTCGTCCCGGGTGAGCAGTTCTTC. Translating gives CASSLVPGEQFF.